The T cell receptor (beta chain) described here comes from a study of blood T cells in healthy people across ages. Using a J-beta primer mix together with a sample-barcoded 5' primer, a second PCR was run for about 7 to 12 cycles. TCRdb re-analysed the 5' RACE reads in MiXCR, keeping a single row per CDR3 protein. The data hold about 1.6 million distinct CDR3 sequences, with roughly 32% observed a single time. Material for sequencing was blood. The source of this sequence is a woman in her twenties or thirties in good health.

The CDR3 DNA follows: TGCAGTGCTAGAGATTATTCGGCGGGAGGGACGTACGAGCAGTACTTC. Encoded protein: CSARDYSAGGTYEQYF. The chain recombines TRBV20-1 with TRBJ2-5; TRBD2 matches 9 bases. The J call may be incorrect, as the DNA end agrees better with TRBJ2-7. The CDR3 extends over 16 amino acids. Germline V CDR1 and CDR2: DFQATT, SNEGSKA (reference sequence).